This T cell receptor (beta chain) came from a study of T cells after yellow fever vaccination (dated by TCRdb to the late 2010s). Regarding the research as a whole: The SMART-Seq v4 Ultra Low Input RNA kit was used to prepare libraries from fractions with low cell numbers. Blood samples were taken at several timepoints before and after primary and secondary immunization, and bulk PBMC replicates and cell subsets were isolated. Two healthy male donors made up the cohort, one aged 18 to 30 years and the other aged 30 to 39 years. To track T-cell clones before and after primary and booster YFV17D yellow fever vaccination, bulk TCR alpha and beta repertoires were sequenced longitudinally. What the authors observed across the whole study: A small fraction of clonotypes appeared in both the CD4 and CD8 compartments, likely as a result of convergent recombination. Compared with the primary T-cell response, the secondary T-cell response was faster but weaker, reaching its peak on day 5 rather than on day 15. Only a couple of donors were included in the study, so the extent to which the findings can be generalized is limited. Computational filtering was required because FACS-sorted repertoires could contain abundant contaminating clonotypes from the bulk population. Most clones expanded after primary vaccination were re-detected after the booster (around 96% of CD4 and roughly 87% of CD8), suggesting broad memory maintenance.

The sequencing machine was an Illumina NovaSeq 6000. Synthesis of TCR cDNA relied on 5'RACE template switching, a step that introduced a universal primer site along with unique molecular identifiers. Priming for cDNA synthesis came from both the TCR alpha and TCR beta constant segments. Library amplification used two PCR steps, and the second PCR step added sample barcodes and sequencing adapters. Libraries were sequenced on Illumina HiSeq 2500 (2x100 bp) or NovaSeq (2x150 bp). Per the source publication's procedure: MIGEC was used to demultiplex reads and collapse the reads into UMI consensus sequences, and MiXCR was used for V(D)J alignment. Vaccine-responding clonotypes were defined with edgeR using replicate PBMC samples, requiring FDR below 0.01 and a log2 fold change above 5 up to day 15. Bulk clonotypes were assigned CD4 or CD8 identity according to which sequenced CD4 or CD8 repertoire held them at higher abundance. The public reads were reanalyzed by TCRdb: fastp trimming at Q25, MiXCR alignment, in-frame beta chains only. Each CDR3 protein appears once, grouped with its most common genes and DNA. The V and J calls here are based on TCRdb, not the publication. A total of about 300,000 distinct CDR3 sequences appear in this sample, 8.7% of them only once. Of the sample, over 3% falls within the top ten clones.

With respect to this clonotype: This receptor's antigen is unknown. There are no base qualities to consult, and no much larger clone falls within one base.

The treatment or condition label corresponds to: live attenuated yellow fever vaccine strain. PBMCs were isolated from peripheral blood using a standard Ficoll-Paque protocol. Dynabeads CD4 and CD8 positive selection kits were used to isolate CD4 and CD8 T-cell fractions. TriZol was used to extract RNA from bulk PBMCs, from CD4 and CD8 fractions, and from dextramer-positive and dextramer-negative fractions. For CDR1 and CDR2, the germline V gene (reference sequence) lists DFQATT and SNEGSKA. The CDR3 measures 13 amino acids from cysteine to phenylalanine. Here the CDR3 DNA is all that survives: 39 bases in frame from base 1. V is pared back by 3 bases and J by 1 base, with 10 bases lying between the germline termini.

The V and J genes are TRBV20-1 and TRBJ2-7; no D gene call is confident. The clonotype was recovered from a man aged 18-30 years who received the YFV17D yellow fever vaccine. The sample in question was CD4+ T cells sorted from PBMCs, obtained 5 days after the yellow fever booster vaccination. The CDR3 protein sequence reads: CSASSPVSYEQYF. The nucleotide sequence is TGCAGTGCTAGTTCCCCGGTGTCCTACGAGCAGTACTTC.